The 12 T cell receptor beta chains given below trace back to one sample, sequenced in a study of T cell changes during pregnancy in multiple sclerosis. Assay: immunoSEQ multiplex PCR; the TCRdb copy retains only in-frame clones and omits some. The sample contains some 21,000 clones, less than 95% of which appear only once. Sample: CD4+ T cells from peripheral blood mononuclear cells, taken in the third trimester of pregnancy. All receptors come from a female donor with multiple sclerosis, enrolled in a pregnancy study.

Here the CDR3 DNA reads TGTGCCAGCAGCTTAACGGCGGGCGGGCCGGACTACAATGAGCAGTTCTTC. Translating gives CASSLTAGGPDYNEQFF. The chain combines TRBV7-3 with TRBJ2-1; tentatively, D is TRBD2 (5 bases). This CDR3 contains 17 residues. Germline CDR1 and CDR2: SGHTA and FQGTGA. V shed 0 bases and J shed 3 bases, with 15 bases lying between them.

This sequence joins TRBV5-4 and TRBJ1-3, with 7 nucleotides matching TRBD1. CDR1 is SGHNT and CDR2 is YYREEE in the germline V gene (reference sequence). The length of the CDR3 is 13 residues. The V gene end was trimmed by 9 bases and the J gene end by 0 bases; junction bases not matched to a gene: 3. DNA for the CDR3: TGTGCCATCGGACAGGACTCTGGAAACACCATATATTTT. It specifies CAIGQDSGNTIYF.

The CDR3 nucleotides read TGCGCCAGCAGCCAAGTGGGACTAGCGGGGCGGGACATTCAGTACTTC. Protein product: CASSQVGLAGRDIQYF. The chain carries TRBV4-1 and TRBJ2-4; 13 bases are a match to TRBD2. The CDR3 is 16 residues long. Trimming took 1 base from V and 8 from J; bases not matched to a gene: 5. The germline CDR1 and CDR2 sequences are MGHRA and YSYEKL.

This clone showed up just a few times. V and J are TRBV5-6 and TRBJ1-6; possibly TRBD1 for D (5 bases). Between the trimmed V and J ends, which lost 1 base and 6 bases, there was a span of 11 bases. Germline V gene data show CDR1 as SGHDT and CDR2 as YYEEEE. This CDR3 contains 15 residues. Here the CDR3 reads CASSLWGRGNSPLHF. The CDR3 bases are TGTGCCAGCAGCTTGTGGGGGAGGGGTAATTCACCCCTCCACTTT.

The chain links TRBV28 to TRBJ2-4, with D possibly TRBD1 on 6 matching bases. The CDR3 covers 14 residues. CDR1 is MDHEN and CDR2 is SYDVKM in the germline V gene. V lost 2 bases and J lost 8, with 13 bases in between. The DNA of the CDR3 is TGTGCCAGCAGTTTAACTGGGGGCGCGGACATTCAGTACTTC. It codes for CASSLTGGADIQYF.

J is TRBJ1-4 and V is TRBV30; the match to TRBD1 covers 7 bases. The CDR3 is 14 amino acids. J lost 4 bases, V lost 2 bases, and 4 bases had no gene match. The germline CDR1 and CDR2 sequences are GTSNPN and SVGIG (reference sequence). CDR3 nucleotides: TGTGCCTGGAGTCTCGGGACAGTTAATGAAAAACTGTTTTTT. Translating gives CAWSLGTVNEKLFF.

The chain joins TRBV18 to TRBJ1-5; 8 bases align to TRBD1. The V and J ends lost 4 bases and 7 bases, in that order; junction bases with no gene match: 3. Germline CDR1 and CDR2: KGHSH and LQKENI. There are 13 residues in the CDR3. This CDR3 reads CASSRGQGQPQHF. The DNA of the CDR3 is TGTGCCAGCTCACGAGGACAGGGCCAGCCCCAGCATTTT.

The CDR3 DNA follows: TGCGCCAGCAGCGTAACAGGGTACGAGCAGTACTTC. It yields the protein CASSVTGYEQYF. The chain employs TRBV5-1 and TRBJ2-7, with D possibly matching TRBD1 (6 bases). Trimming left V 4 bases short and J 4 bases short, with 9 bases between. CDR1 and CDR2 from the germline V gene are SGHRS and YFSETQ. CDR3 length: 12 residues.

This chain links TRBV5-6 with TRBJ2-1; 8 bases match TRBD2. With V trimmed by 3 bases and J by 4 bases, 6 bases remained unmatched. The CDR3 loop spans 15 amino acids. Germline V gene lookup returns CDR1 SGHDT and CDR2 YYEEEE. CDR3 bases: TGTGCCAGCAGCTCGTGGCTAGCGGGTTACAATGAGCAGTTCTTC. This encodes CASSSWLAGYNEQFF.

The chain couples TRBV5-1 to TRBJ2-7; 7 bases are shared with TRBD1. CDR1 and CDR2 (germline): SGHRS, YFSETQ. V gave up 4 bases and J gave up 3 bases; unmatched junction bases: 10. The CDR3 is 15 amino acids. Written as DNA, the CDR3 is TGCGCCAGCAGCCCACGAGGGACAGCCAACTACGAGCAGTACTTC. This sequence encodes CASSPRGTANYEQYF.

This chain joins TRBV2 and TRBJ1-1, with D unclear. From germline, CDR1 is SNHLY and CDR2 FYNNEI. The CDR3 runs to 14 residues. Deletions cut 8 bases from V and 2 bases from J, with 15 bases between. CDR3 nucleotide sequence: TGTGCCAGCTGCTTAACCCGGTCTAACACTGAAGCTTTCTTT. The encoded protein is CASCLTRSNTEAFF.

This clone was seen once. The chain recombines TRBV5-1 with TRBJ1-4; 7 bases line up with TRBD1. Germline CDR1 SGHRS, CDR2 YFSETQ. The CDR3 runs to 15 residues. Trimming removed 1 base from V and 7 bases from J; junction bases left unmatched: 7. The CDR3 sequence is CASSLSRQGGEKLFF. Here the CDR3 DNA reads TGCGCCAGCAGCTTGAGTCGGCAGGGGGGTGAAAAACTGTTTTTT.